The clone carrying this TCR beta chain was counted only a few times. The sample comes from a study of blood T cell repertoires in COVID-19. Across the study: Whether acute or convalescent, the COVID-19 samples came from the United States, Italy and Spain. PBMCs, B-cell-depleted T cells, or T cells provided the cDNA or gDNA that made up the material.

As originally analysed: By means of reference gene primer amplification, nucleated cell counts were estimated. The repertoire was sequenced with immunoSEQ multiplex PCR; TCRdb's copy has only in-frame clones and lacks some. That table supplies the V and J calls and clone size; D and trimming were determined from the DNA. This sample has 25,000 to 35,000 clones, with approximately 87% found just once. CDR1 is LNHNV and CDR2 is YYDKDF in the germline V gene (reference sequence). This CDR3 is 14 amino acids long. V lost 4 bases and J lost 7, with 16 bases in between. Sequenced: peripheral blood. This clonotype originated in a human donor in a cohort sampled during active COVID-19. V and J are TRBV15 and TRBJ2-5, with TRBD1 as a possible D gene (6 bases). DNA of the CDR3: TGTGCCACCAGCACCCGGACAGCTCGGGGGACCCAGTACTTC. Translated: CATSTRTARGTQYF.